The present T cell receptor beta chain was sequenced within a study of blood T cell repertoires in COVID-19. Turning to the study itself: Acute and convalescent COVID-19 specimens originated in the United States, Italy and Spain. Sample material is recorded as cDNA or gDNA derived from T cells, B-cell-depleted T cells, or PBMCs.

Original data processing: Nucleated cell counts were estimated from reference gene primer amplification. The assay was immunoSEQ multiplex PCR, and TCRdb's table has in-frame clones only and misses some. The DNA was the basis for D and trimming; V, J and clone size are from that table. The sample includes about 420,000 clones, 80% to 90% of them seen just once. V lost 1 base, J lost 1 base, and 11 bases lay in between. CDR3 size: 15 residues. The V gene's germline CDR1 is MNHNS and CDR2 SASEGT. The sequence came from a man aged 18 to 29 with COVID-19, enrolled during active disease. The sample comprised peripheral blood. This chain connects TRBV6-1 to TRBJ2-7, with D possibly being TRBD1 (5 bases). The CDR3 DNA follows: TGTGCCAGCAGTGAAGGACCACAGGTGTCCTACGAGCAGTACTTC. Residues: CASSEGPQVSYEQYF.